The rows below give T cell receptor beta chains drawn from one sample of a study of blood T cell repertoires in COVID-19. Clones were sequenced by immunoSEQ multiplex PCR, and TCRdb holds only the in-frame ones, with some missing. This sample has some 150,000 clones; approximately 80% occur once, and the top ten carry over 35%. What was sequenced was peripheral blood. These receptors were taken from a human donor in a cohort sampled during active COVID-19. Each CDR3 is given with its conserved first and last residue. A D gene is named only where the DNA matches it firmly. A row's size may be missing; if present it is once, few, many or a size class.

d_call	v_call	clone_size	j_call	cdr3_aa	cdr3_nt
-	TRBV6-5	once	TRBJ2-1	CASSYTPERAYNEQFF	TGTGCCAGCAGTTACACCCCCGAGCGAGCCTACAATGAGCAGTTCTTC
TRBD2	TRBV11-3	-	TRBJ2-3	CASRNGLGQYF	TGTGCCAGCAGAAACGGACTAGGGCAGTATTTT
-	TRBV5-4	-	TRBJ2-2	CASSDPGYGELFF	TGTGCCAGCAGCGACCCAGGGTACGGGGAGCTGTTTTTT
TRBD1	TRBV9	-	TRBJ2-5	CASSVGQQETQYF	TGTGCCAGCAGCGTGGGACAGCAAGAGACCCAGTACTTC
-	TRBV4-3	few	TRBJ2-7	CASSQDAAGDEQYF	TGCGCCAGCAGCCAAGATGCCGCAGGGGACGAGCAGTACTTC
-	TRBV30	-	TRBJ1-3	CAWSNGGSGNTIYF	TGTGCCTGGAGTAACGGCGGCTCTGGAAACACCATATATTTT
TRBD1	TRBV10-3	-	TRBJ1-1	CAARTTGWGEAFF	TGTGCCGCACGAACGACAGGGTGGGGTGAAGCTTTCTTT
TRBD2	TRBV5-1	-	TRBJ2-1	CASSFAPGGEQFF	TGCGCCAGCAGCTTCGCCCCGGGGGGTGAGCAGTTCTTC
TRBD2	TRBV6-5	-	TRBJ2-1	CASSYSGGGSHNEQFF	TGTGCCAGCAGTTACTCTGGGGGGGGGAGCCACAATGAGCAGTTCTTC
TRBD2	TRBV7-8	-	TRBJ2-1	CASSTGLARNEQFF	TGTGCCAGCAGCACCGGACTAGCTCGCAATGAGCAGTTCTTC
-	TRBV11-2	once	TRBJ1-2	CASSPERVGGYTF	TGTGCCAGCAGCCCCGAGCGGGTGGGAGGCTACACCTTC
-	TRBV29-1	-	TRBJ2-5	CSVEGSQETQYF	TGCAGCGTTGAGGGCAGTCAAGAGACCCAGTACTTC
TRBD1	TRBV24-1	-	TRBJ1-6	CATSDLDRGNSPLHF	TGTGCCACCAGTGATTTAGACAGGGGTAATTCACCCCTCCACTTT
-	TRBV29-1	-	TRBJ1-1	CSVGTTGMNTEAFF	TGCAGCGTCGGGACAACTGGAATGAACACTGAAGCTTTCTTT
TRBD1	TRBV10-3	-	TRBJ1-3	CAIRPTDRGHGNTIYF	TGTGCCATCAGGCCAACCGACAGGGGGCACGGAAACACCATATATTTT
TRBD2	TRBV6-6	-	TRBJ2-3	CASSSSGVSDTQYF	TGTGCCAGCAGTTCTAGCGGGGTCTCAGATACGCAGTATTTT
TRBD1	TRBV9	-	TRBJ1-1	CASSPQGRERAFF	TGTGCCAGCAGCCCACAGGGGCGAGAAAGGGCTTTCTTT
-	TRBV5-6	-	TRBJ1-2	CASSLAGLMKYGYTF	TGTGCCAGCAGCTTAGCAGGGCTTATGAAATATGGCTACACCTTC
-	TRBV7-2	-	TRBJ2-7	CASSLEQGSYEQYF	TGTGCCAGCAGCTTAGAACAGGGATCCTACGAGCAGTACTTC
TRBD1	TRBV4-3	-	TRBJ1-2	CASSQQGAYGYTF	TGCGCCAGCAGCCAACAGGGGGCGTATGGCTACACCTTC
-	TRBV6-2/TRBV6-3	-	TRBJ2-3	CASSYGRDGDTQYF	TGTGCTAGCAGTTACGGGAGAGATGGAGATACGCAGTATTTT
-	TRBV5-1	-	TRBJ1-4	CASSSETPNEKLFF	TGCGCCAGCAGCTCAGAGACTCCTAATGAAAAACTGTTTTTT